This is a list of T cell receptor beta chains from one sample in a study of cytomegalovirus exposure and HLA in healthy donors. Data came from immunoSEQ multiplex PCR; TCRdb stores just in-frame clones and leaves some out. The sample carries 150,000 to 200,000 clones, roughly 80% recorded once. Sequencing used PBMCs. The receptors stem from a male donor in good health and CMV-seronegative. CDR3s include the opening cysteine and the closing phenylalanine or tryptophan. The D gene is left open where the match is weak. Clone size, where shown, is once, few, many, or a class for clones that have expanded.

D	V	J	size	DNA	CDR3
NA	TRBV15	TRBJ1-2	few	TGTGCCACCAGCAGAGGGCAGGGGCGAAACTATGGCTACACCTTC	CATSRGQGRNYGYTF
NA	TRBV11-2	TRBJ1-2	NA	TGTGCCAGCAGCTCCATGTGGGGATTTTTGAAGGGTAGGGGAGGCTACACCTTC	CASSSMWGFLKGRGGYTF
NA	TRBV23-1	TRBJ1-5	NA	TGCGCCCTCTATAGCAATCAGCCCCAGCATTTT	CALYSNQPQHF
NA	TRBV5-1	TRBJ2-3	NA	TGCGCCAGCAGCTTGAACAGGGCATCTGTTGATACGCAGTATTTT	CASSLNRASVDTQYF
NA	TRBV18	TRBJ1-1	NA	TGTGCCAGCTCTCACTCCCCTGAAGCTTTCTTT	CASSHSPEAFF
NA	TRBV30	TRBJ2-7	NA	TGTGCCTGGAGTCGCGACACCAGGAACGGCGAGCAGTACTTC	CAWSRDTRNGEQYF
NA	TRBV7-2	TRBJ1-3	NA	TGTGCCAGCAGCTTATGGGGCGGCAGGCCTGGGAACACCATATATTTT	CASSLWGGRPGNTIYF
NA	TRBV18	TRBJ1-1	NA	TGTGCCAGCTCACCCACGGGAGCAGCGAACACTGAAGCTTTCTTT	CASSPTGAANTEAFF
NA	TRBV5-4	TRBJ2-7	NA	TGTGCCAGCAGCTACGACAGGCAGGGAGAGCAGTACTTC	CASSYDRQGEQYF
NA	TRBV5-4	TRBJ2-7	NA	TGTGCCAGCAGCCGAAAAGGAGGAGGCTCCGGGCAGTACTTC	CASSRKGGGSGQYF
NA	TRBV11-3	TRBJ1-1	NA	TGTGCCAGCAGCTTCGGGACTGGGACTGAAGCTTTCTTT	CASSFGTGTEAFF
NA	TRBV19	TRBJ1-1	NA	TGTGCCAGTAGTATTGGGGGAGGGGACACTGAAGCTTTCTTT	CASSIGGGDTEAFF
TRBD1	TRBV7-6	TRBJ2-2	NA	TGTGCCAGCAGCTTACATTTCACCCGACAGGGCGGAAACACCGGGGAGCTGTTTTTT	CASSLHFTRQGGNTGELFF
NA	TRBV5-4	TRBJ2-3	NA	TGTGCCAGCAGCCCCCCGGGGTCTAGCACAGATACGCAGTATTTT	CASSPPGSSTDTQYF
TRBD1	TRBV18	TRBJ1-2	NA	TGTGCCAGCTCACCCGACAGGGGGTCGACAAATGGCTACACCTTC	CASSPDRGSTNGYTF
TRBD1	TRBV6-5	TRBJ2-7	once	TGTGCCAGCACTCGAGGACAGGGGGTTACCTACGAGCAGTACTTC	CASTRGQGVTYEQYF
NA	TRBV7-9	TRBJ1-1	NA	TGTGCCAGCAGCTTACGTAATAGAAACACTGAAGCTTTCTTT	CASSLRNRNTEAFF
TRBD1	TRBV6-4	TRBJ1-1	NA	TGTGCCAGCAGGCTACAGGGGTCGTACACTGAAGCTTTCTTT	CASRLQGSYTEAFF
TRBD2	TRBV28	TRBJ2-3	once	TGTGCCAGCAGTTTTTTAACTCTAGCGGGAGAGAACACAGATACGCAGTATTTT	CASSFLTLAGENTDTQYF
TRBD2	TRBV7-9	TRBJ2-1	NA	TGTGCCACTTCTTTAAGGGCGGGAGGGGACAATGAGCAGTTCTTC	CATSLRAGGDNEQFF
TRBD1	TRBV19	TRBJ2-7	once	TGTGCCAGTAGTATAGCCCGGGCAAAACAGGGGTCCTCCTACGAGCAGTACTTC	CASSIARAKQGSSYEQYF
NA	TRBV7-6	TRBJ1-4	few	TGTGCCAGCAGCTTAGTTAGGGGGGGGCTTGGAACTAATGAAAAACTGTTTTTT	CASSLVRGGLGTNEKLFF
TRBD2	TRBV6-5	TRBJ2-3	NA	TGTGCCAGCAGTCCCGCCTGGGACGGGGAGGGGTATTTT	CASSPAWDGEGYF
TRBD2	TRBV28	TRBJ2-2	NA	TGTGCCAGCAGTTCGGGGGGGGAGGACACCGGGGAGCTGTTTTTT	CASSSGGEDTGELFF
TRBD1	TRBV5-1	TRBJ1-6	NA	TGCGCCAGCAGCTCGCGGGACAGCTATTATAATTCACCCCTCCACTTT	CASSSRDSYYNSPLHF
TRBD1	TRBV7-3	TRBJ1-6	NA	TGTGCCAGCAGCTTAAGGGACAGGAGCTCCTATAATTCACCCCTCCACTTT	CASSLRDRSSYNSPLHF
TRBD2	TRBV7-6	TRBJ2-7	NA	TGTGCCAGCAGTAAACTAGCGGGTGCCGTCGGGGGAAGCTCCTACGAGCAGTACTTC	CASSKLAGAVGGSSYEQYF
TRBD1	TRBV7-2	TRBJ1-1	NA	TGTGCCAGCAGCTCGAACCTACTTCGGGACAGGGATCAGCTAGCTTTCTTT	CASSSNLLRDRDQLAFF
NA	TRBV30	TRBJ1-2	once	TGTGCCTTCAACAGGGTATTGAGTGGCGAGGGCTACACCTTC	CAFNRVLSGEGYTF
TRBD1	TRBV18	TRBJ1-5	NA	TGTGCCAGCTCAGGGACAGGGGGGAATCAGCCCCAGCATTTT	CASSGTGGNQPQHF
NA	TRBV7-3	TRBJ2-2	NA	TGTGCCAGCAGCTTAATGGGGCGCGCCGGGGAGCTGTTTTTT	CASSLMGRAGELFF
NA	TRBV7-9	TRBJ1-1	once	TGTGCCAGCAGCTTAGGCGGGGGGGGAACTGAAGCTTTCTTT	CASSLGGGGTEAFF
TRBD1	TRBV6-5	TRBJ1-2	NA	TGTGCCAGCAGAGACAACAGGGGTAGGGGCTACACCTTC	CASRDNRGRGYTF
NA	TRBV19	TRBJ2-5	NA	TGTGCCAGTAGCCCCCGGGGAGAGACCCAGTACTTC	CASSPRGETQYF
NA	TRBV11-2	TRBJ2-3	NA	TGTGCCAGCAGCCCTGGGGCGGTGGGCTGGGATACGCAGTATTTT	CASSPGAVGWDTQYF
NA	TRBV28	TRBJ2-6	NA	TGTGCCAGCAGTCCTATCGGCTCTGGGGCCAACGTCCTGACTTTC	CASSPIGSGANVLTF
NA	TRBV4-1	TRBJ1-1	few	TGCGCCAGCAGCCAAGGAGGGCCTATGAACACTGAAGCTTTCTTT	CASSQGGPMNTEAFF
TRBD1	TRBV28	TRBJ1-3	NA	TGTGCCAGCAGTGACTTGGGACAGGGAGGCGGAAACACCATATATTTT	CASSDLGQGGGNTIYF
NA	TRBV29-1	TRBJ2-1	NA	TGCAGCGTTGACCTTTCTAGCGCCTATCCCTACAATGAGCAGTTCTTC	CSVDLSSAYPYNEQFF
NA	TRBV15	TRBJ2-7	NA	TGTGCCACCAGCAGACAGGAGGCCTACGAGCAGTACTTC	CATSRQEAYEQYF
NA	TRBV6-6	TRBJ1-3	NA	TGTGCCAGCAGTTCGAGCGGAGTCTCTGGAAACACCATATATTTT	CASSSSGVSGNTIYF
NA	TRBV4-1	TRBJ1-1	NA	TGCGCCAGCAGTGGTCAGGGGGAAGCTTTCTTT	CASSGQGEAFF
NA	TRBV2	TRBJ2-3	NA	TGTGCCAGCAGACCTATAGCGGTCACAGATACGCAGTATTTT	CASRPIAVTDTQYF
TRBD1	TRBV18	TRBJ1-3	NA	TGTGCCAGCTCACCACAGGGGGCCTCCTCTGGAAACACCATATATTTT	CASSPQGASSGNTIYF
TRBD2	TRBV5-1	TRBJ2-3	NA	TGCGCCAGCAGCTTGGAAGGTAGCGGGAGTTCGCAGTATTTT	CASSLEGSGSSQYF
NA	TRBV28	TRBJ1-1	NA	TGTGCCAGCAGCCAACCGGGGGGCAGACCCCTTGGGGCTTTCTTT	CASSQPGGRPLGAFF
NA	TRBV6-5	TRBJ1-5	few	TGTGCCAGCAGTTACTCGTACTCCATCGGGCAGCCCCAGCATTTT	CASSYSYSIGQPQHF
TRBD1	TRBV7-9	TRBJ1-2	few	TGTGCCAGCAGCTTACGGGACAGGGATAGTGGCTACACCTTC	CASSLRDRDSGYTF
TRBD2	TRBV5-1	TRBJ2-7	NA	TGCGCCAGCAGCTTCACGGGAGGGCCGGAATACGAGCAGTACTTC	CASSFTGGPEYEQYF
TRBD1	TRBV5-1	TRBJ2-1	NA	TGCGCCAGCAGCTTGGGGACAGGGGCTTACAATGAGCAGTTCTTC	CASSLGTGAYNEQFF
TRBD2	TRBV5-1	TRBJ2-3	few	TGCGCCAGCAGCTTGGACGTGGGGGGGAACACAGATACGCAGTATTTT	CASSLDVGGNTDTQYF